The 5 T cell receptor beta chains given below trace back to one sample, sequenced in a study of cytomegalovirus exposure and HLA in healthy donors. The PCR contained 60 Vbeta and 13 Jbeta primers. Profiled with immunoSEQ multiplex PCR; TCRdb holds only in-frame clones, not every one. The data show roughly 62,000 clones, over 60% seen once. What was sequenced was PBMCs. The receptor source for this set is a woman aged 25-40 years in good health and CMV-seronegative.

The V and J genes are TRBV28 and TRBJ2-4; D is unresolved. Germline V gene data show CDR1 as MDHEN and CDR2 as SYDVKM. V lost 6 bases and J 7 bases, leaving 22 bases between the germline ends. CDR3 length equals 16 residues. This CDR3 reads CASSPGHGPSLNIQYF. The CDR3 DNA is TGTGCCAGCAGCCCTGGGCACGGCCCTTCCCTGAACATTCAGTACTTC.

The CDR3 is CASSQDQGFSGANVLTF. The CDR3 DNA sequence: TGTGCCAGCAGCCAAGATCAGGGGTTCTCTGGGGCCAACGTCCTGACTTTC. The chain has TRBV4-2 and TRBJ2-6; tentatively, D is TRBD1 (6 bases). Germline V CDR1 and CDR2: LGHNA, YNFKEQ. CDR3 length equals 17 residues. Trimming cost V 0 bases and J 0 bases, with 9 bases left between them.

The chain is built from TRBV5-6 and TRBJ2-2; a weak D match, TRBD2 (5 bases). In germline, CDR1 is SGHDT, CDR2 YYEEEE. The CDR3 is made up of 15 amino acids. V lost 1 base and J 8 bases, leaving 15 bases between the germline ends. For the CDR3, the DNA is TGTGCCAGCAGCTTGTTGAGCGGTAGAGCGGGGGAGCTGTTTTTT. Translated, it gives CASSLLSGRAGELFF.

This rearrangement joins TRBV6-5 to TRBJ1-1; 7 bases align to TRBD1. This CDR3 contains 13 residues. Germline V gives CDR1 MNHEY, CDR2 SVGAGI. The junction had 9 bases not matched to a gene; V was cut back by 6 bases and J by 8 bases. DNA for the CDR3: TGTGCCAGCAGCCTCGACAGGGCCTACGAAGCTTTCTTT. It translates to CASSLDRAYEAFF.

This chain links TRBV19 with TRBJ1-5; possible D gene TRBD1, 5 bases. CDR1 LNHDA and CDR2 SQIVND come from the germline V gene (reference sequence). The CDR3 has 14 amino acids. The V and J ends lost 5 bases and 4 bases respectively, with 12 bases between them. CDR3 in amino acids: CASSPKAGNQPQHF. For the CDR3, the DNA is TGTGCCAGTAGTCCTAAGGCAGGGAATCAGCCCCAGCATTTT. The full variable domain, in which reference TRBV19 and TRBJ1-5 provide the parts outside the CDR3, is DGGITQSPKYLFRKEGQNVTLSCEQNLNHDAMYWYRQDPGQGLRLIYYSQIVNDFQKGDIAEGYSVSREKKESFPLTVTSAQKNPTAFYLCASSPKAGNQPQHFGDGTRLSIL.